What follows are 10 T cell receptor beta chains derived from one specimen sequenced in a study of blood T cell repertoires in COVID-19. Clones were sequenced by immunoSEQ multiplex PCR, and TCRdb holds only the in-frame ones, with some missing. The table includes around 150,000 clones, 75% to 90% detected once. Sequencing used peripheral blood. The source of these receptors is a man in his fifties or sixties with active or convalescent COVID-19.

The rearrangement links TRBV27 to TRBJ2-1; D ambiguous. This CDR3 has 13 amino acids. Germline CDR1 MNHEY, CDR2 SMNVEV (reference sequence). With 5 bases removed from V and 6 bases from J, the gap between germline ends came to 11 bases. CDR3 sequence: CASSPGYINEQFF. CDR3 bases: TGTGCCAGCAGTCCAGGATATATCAATGAGCAGTTCTTC.

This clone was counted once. CDR3 protein: CASRSNGPRKGEQYF. The CDR3 DNA sequence: TGTGCCAGCAGATCAAACGGGCCAAGGAAGGGGGAGCAGTACTTC. The chain combines TRBV6-5 with TRBJ2-7; perhaps TRBD1 as D (5 bases). This CDR3 has 15 amino acids. V shed 6 bases and J shed 7 bases, with 22 bases lying between them. Germline loops: CDR1 MNHEY, CDR2 SVGAGI.

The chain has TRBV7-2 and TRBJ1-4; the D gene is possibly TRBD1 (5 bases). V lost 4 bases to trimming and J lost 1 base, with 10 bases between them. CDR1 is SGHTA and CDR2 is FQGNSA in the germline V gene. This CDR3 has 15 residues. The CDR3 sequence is CASSSSGGTNEKLFF. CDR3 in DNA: TGTGCCAGCAGCTCTAGCGGGGGAACTAATGAAAAACTGTTTTTT.

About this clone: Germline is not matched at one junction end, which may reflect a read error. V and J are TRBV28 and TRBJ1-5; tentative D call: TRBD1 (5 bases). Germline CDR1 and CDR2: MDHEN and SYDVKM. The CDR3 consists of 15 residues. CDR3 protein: CASSFDSTSYQPQHF. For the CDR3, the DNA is TGTGCCAGCAGCTTCGACAGCACTAGCTATCAGCCCCAGCATTTT. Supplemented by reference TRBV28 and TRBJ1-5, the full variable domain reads DVKVTQSSRYLVKRTGEKVFLECVQDMDHENMFWYRQDPGLGLRLIYFSYDVKMKEKGDIPEGYSVSREKKERFSLILESASTNQTSMYLCASSFDSTSYQPQHFGDGTRLSIL.

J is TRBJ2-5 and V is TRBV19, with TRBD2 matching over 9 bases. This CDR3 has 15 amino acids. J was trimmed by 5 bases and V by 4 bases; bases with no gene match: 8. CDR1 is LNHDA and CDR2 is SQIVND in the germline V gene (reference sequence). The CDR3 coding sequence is TGTGCCAGTAGTAAGATTCGAGCGGGAGGTGAGACCCAGTACTTC. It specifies CASSKIRAGGETQYF.

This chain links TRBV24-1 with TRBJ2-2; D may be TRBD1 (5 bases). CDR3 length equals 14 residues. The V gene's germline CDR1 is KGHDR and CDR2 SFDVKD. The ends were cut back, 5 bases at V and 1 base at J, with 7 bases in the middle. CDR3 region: CATSVRGNTGELFF. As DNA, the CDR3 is TGTGCCACCAGTGTAAGGGGGAACACCGGGGAGCTGTTTTTT.

CDR3 nucleotides: TGTGCCAGCAATCCCATGGGACAGGGTAATCAGCCCCAGCATTTT. Protein product: CASNPMGQGNQPQHF. The rearrangement uses TRBV2 and TRBJ1-5, with 9 bases that match TRBD1. The CDR3 totals 15 residues. From germline, CDR1 is SNHLY and CDR2 FYNNEI. The junction had 8 bases not matched to a gene; V was cut back by 7 bases and J by 4 bases.

This CDR3 reads CASSLDSGQPQHF. The CDR3, as DNA: TGTGCCAGCAGTTTAGATAGCGGTCAGCCCCAGCATTTT. The rearrangement joins TRBV28 to TRBJ1-5; D is uncertain. Germline-derived CDR1 and CDR2 are MDHEN and SYDVKM. V shed 2 bases and J shed 6 bases, with 8 bases lying between them. The CDR3 sequence is 13 residues long. Drawing the rest from reference TRBV28 and TRBJ1-5, the complete variable domain is DVKVTQSSRYLVKRTGEKVFLECVQDMDHENMFWYRQDPGLGLRLIYFSYDVKMKEKGDIPEGYSVSREKKERFSLILESASTNQTSMYLCASSLDSGQPQHFGDGTRLSIL.

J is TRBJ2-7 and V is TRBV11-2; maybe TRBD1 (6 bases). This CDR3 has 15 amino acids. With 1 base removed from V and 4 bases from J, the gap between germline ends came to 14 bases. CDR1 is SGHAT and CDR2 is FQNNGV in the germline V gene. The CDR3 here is CASSLAPGTPYEQYF. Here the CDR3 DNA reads TGTGCCAGCAGCTTAGCCCCCGGGACACCTTACGAGCAGTACTTC.

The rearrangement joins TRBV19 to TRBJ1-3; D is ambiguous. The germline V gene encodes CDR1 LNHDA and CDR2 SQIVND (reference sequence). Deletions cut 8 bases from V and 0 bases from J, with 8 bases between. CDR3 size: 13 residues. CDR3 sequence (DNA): TGTGCCAGTCACAGAGCCTCTGGAAACACCATATATTTT. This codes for CASHRASGNTIYF.